Here is one T cell receptor beta chain with its context. Libraries were prepared by immunoSEQ multiplex PCR; TCRdb keeps only in-frame clonotypes and omits some of them. The table lists approximately 140,000 clones, around nine tenths of them singletons, with approximately 4% in the top ten. The data are from a study of blood T cell repertoires in COVID-19. Study as a whole: PBMCs, B-cell-depleted T cells, or T cells provided the cDNA or gDNA that made up the material.

Trimming removed 5 bases from V and 2 bases from J; junction bases left unmatched: 10. Germline V gives CDR1 SEHNR, CDR2 FQNEAQ (reference sequence). CDR3 length: 16 amino acids. This chain links TRBV7-9 with TRBJ2-7; TRBD2 aligns across 9 bases. The TCR comes from a woman aged 40 to 50 with acute or convalescent COVID-19. Sequenced: peripheral blood. The CDR3 sequence is CASSGPAAGGTYEQYF. CDR3 bases: TGTGCCAGCAGCGGCCCAGCAGCGGGAGGAACCTACGAGCAGTACTTC. The full variable domain, completed using reference TRBV7-9 and TRBJ2-7, is DTGVSQNPRHKITKRGQNVTFRCDPISEHNRLYWYRQTLGQGPEFLTYFQNEAQLEKSRLLSDRFSAERPKGSFSTLEIQRTEQGDSAMYLCASSGPAAGGTYEQYFGPGTRLTVT.